The 10 T cell receptor beta chains given below trace back to one sample, sequenced in a study of T-cell memory formation after mild COVID-19. TCRdb used MiXCR to reprocess the 5' RACE reads, holding one entry per CDR3 protein. The sample holds around 310,000 distinct CDR3 sequences, roughly an eighth seen once. Sequenced sample: PBMCs or a T cell subset sorted from them (not recorded which). The source is a man aged 18 to 30 who had mild COVID-19 (a few samples of this study predate the infection). Cell type and time point are not known.

This clonotype has a handful of counts. V usage is TRBV4-3 and J usage is TRBJ2-5; D is ambiguous. The V gene's germline CDR1 is LGHNA and CDR2 YSLEER. CDR3 length equals 13 residues. V was clipped by 4 bases and J by 6 bases, with 12 bases between them. CDR3 sequence (DNA): TGCGCCAGCAGCCCCTCGGTGGCAAAGACCCAGTACTTC. Its protein is CASSPSVAKTQYF.

This sequence joins TRBV7-8 and TRBJ2-7; D uncertain. With 5 bases removed from V and 3 bases from J, the gap between germline ends came to 17 bases. The CDR3 has 15 amino acids. Looked up from germline, CDR1 is SGHVS and CDR2 is FQNEAQ. In nucleotides, the CDR3 is TGTGCCAGCAGCCCCCGGCGAGAAACTAACTACGAGCAGTACGTC. Residues: CASSPRRETNYEQYV.

This clonotype showed up just a few times. This chain joins TRBV6-6 and TRBJ1-2; 12 bases are shared with TRBD1. The CDR3 runs 15 residues. The V gene's germline CDR1 is MNHNY and CDR2 SVGAGI (reference sequence). The V segment lost 5 bases and the J segment 4 bases; nucleotides outside the gene matches: 5. Here the CDR3 reads CASSAGTGGIYGYTF. In DNA, the CDR3 is TGTGCCAGCAGTGCAGGGACAGGGGGCATCTATGGCTACACCTTC.

This clonotype has just a few counts. The chain couples TRBV4-1 to TRBJ1-5; 9 bases map to TRBD1. Germline CDR1 MGHRA, CDR2 YSYEKL. This CDR3 contains 16 residues. V trimming: 1 base; J trimming: 6 bases; junction bases outside the gene matches: 7. The CDR3 spells CASSQVGQGRGQPQHF. The CDR3 region has the DNA TGCGCCAGCAGCCAAGTTGGACAGGGGCGCGGTCAGCCCCAGCATTTT.

The table lists this clonotype with a count of one. This chain links TRBV12-3 or TRBV12-4 with TRBJ2-1; D gene uncertain. The V end lost 2 bases, the J end lost 4 bases, and 12 bases lay between the germline ends. The CDR3 contains 15 residues. CDR3: CASSLSGRWYNEQFF. The CDR3 DNA is TGTGCCAGCAGTTTATCAGGCCGCTGGTACAATGAGCAGTTCTTC.

This clonotype was counted ten times or more. The gene calls are TRBV7-9 and TRBJ2-4, with 7 bases lining up with TRBD1. Germline V lookup: CDR1 SEHNR, CDR2 FQNEAQ (reference sequence). This CDR3 is built from 15 residues. Germline trimming cut 6 bases from V and 4 bases from J; bases unmatched to any gene: 9. The CDR3 loop is CASRPQGNLKNIQYF. CDR3 bases: TGTGCCAGCAGACCACAGGGGAACCTAAAAAACATTCAGTACTTC.

The V and J genes are TRBV28 and TRBJ2-7; no definite D call. CDR1 and CDR2 from the germline V gene are MDHEN and SYDVKM. Trimming cost V 5 bases and J 5 bases, with 13 bases left between them. CDR3 size: 13 residues. The DNA for the CDR3 is TGTGCCAGCAGTACTGTTGGATCGAACGAGCAGTACGTC. As protein: CASSTVGSNEQYV.

This clonotype was picked up a small number of times. The chain combines TRBV24-1 with TRBJ2-1; D gene ambiguous. Germline CDR1 and CDR2: KGHDR and SFDVKD. This CDR3 region has 15 residues. Trimming took 3 bases from V and 6 from J, leaving 14 bases between them. The CDR3 coding sequence is TGTGCCACCAGTGATCAGTCTGGACCTCTCAATGAGCAGTTCTTC. The encoded protein is CATSDQSGPLNEQFF.

A few counts support this clonotype. The chain uses TRBV6-2 or TRBV6-3 and TRBJ2-6; 15 bases match TRBD2. This CDR3 comprises 21 residues. Germline V gene lookup returns CDR1 MNHEY and CDR2 SVGEGT. After removal of 4 bases from V and 1 base from J, the junction contained 11 bases not matched to a gene. CDR3 residues: CASSSPPGLAGGRSGANVLTF. In DNA, the CDR3 is TGTGCCAGCAGTTCCCCCCCCGGACTAGCGGGGGGGCGATCTGGGGCCAACGTCCTGACTTTC.

This clonotype was seen a handful of times. This sequence joins TRBV5-1 and TRBJ2-2; 8 bases match TRBD1. This CDR3 is built from 17 residues. Looked up from germline, CDR1 is SGHRS and CDR2 is YFSETQ. V shed 0 bases and J 1 base; nucleotides not matched to a gene: 5. The CDR3 sequence is CASSLVVGTGNTGELFF. CDR3 nucleotides: TGCGCCAGCAGCTTGGTGGTTGGGACAGGGAACACCGGGGAGCTGTTTTTT.